The present T cell receptor beta chain was sequenced within a study of shared clonotypes between healthy human individuals. The data were produced by immunoSEQ multiplex PCR, yet TCRdb's version contains in-frame clones alone and is incomplete. This sample has over 700,000 clones, with 55% to 75% found just once. Trimming at V came to 2 bases and at J to 1 base, leaving 2 bases not matched to a gene. Germline lookup yields CDR1 SGHRS and CDR2 YFSETQ. The CDR3 runs to 14 residues. Many counts were recorded for this clone. The sequence was obtained from a woman aged 30 to 39 in good health. Sequencing input: memory CD4+ T cells sorted from blood. Subset indicated: CD45RA-negative fraction. The chain couples TRBV5-1 to TRBJ2-5; 7 bases are shared with TRBD2. As DNA, the CDR3 is TGCGCCAGCAGCTTCTGGACTAGCCAAGAGACCCAGTACTTC. It codes for CASSFWTSQETQYF.